The clone carrying this T cell receptor (beta chain) has only a few counts. Its cognate antigen is unknown. Specified time point: persistent/refractory GD, antithyroid drugs over 5 years with positive TRAb. Extracted RNA from PBMCs served as the source of the TCR library. The sample is drawn from a study of regulatory T cells in long-lasting Graves disease. Findings of the study overall: TCR diversity was lower in persistent Graves' patients than in newly diagnosed ones. TRBV28, TRBJ1-2 and TRBJ2-5 were favored in persistent disease.

Construction of TCR beta libraries relied on iRepertoire HTBI primers and on Arm-PCR targeting CDR3 regions. TCRdb fed the multiplex PCR reads into MiXCR, producing one record per CDR3 protein. The data hold over 350,000 distinct CDR3 sequences, with around 20% observed a single time. The ends were cut back, 0 bases at V and 2 bases at J, with 11 bases in the middle. CDR3 length equals 15 residues. CDR1 SGHKS and CDR2 YYEKEE come from the germline V gene (reference sequence). V gene TRBV5-5 combines with J gene TRBJ1-1, with D hard to call. The sequences come from peripheral blood mononuclear cells (PBMCs), collected when the disease was refractory, from a patient treated with antithyroid drugs. This clonotype was obtained from a female donor with Graves disease. Here the CDR3 reads CASSLDRVENTEAFF. The CDR3 nucleotides are TGTGCCAGCAGCTTGGATCGGGTAGAAAACACTGAAGCTTTCTTT.